This TCR beta chain was obtained from a study of Graves' ophthalmopathy and Graves' hyperthyroidism. Study observations and caveats: Clonotypes were expanded in thyroid at above 0.001 frequency, and most also appeared in blood.

Germline assignment: CDR1 MNHNS and CDR2 SASEGT. V shed 7 bases, J shed 4 bases, and the junction held 10 bases outside the gene matches. CDR3 length: 15 amino acids. Beta-chain TCR CDR3 regions were amplified from RNA transcripts. Scientists carried out first-round RT-PCR using HTBI primers and then a second-round multiplex PCR. TCRdb itself ran the multiplex PCR reads through MiXCR, one entry per CDR3 protein. Of 600,000 to 650,000 distinct CDR3 sequences in the sample, around a fifth were seen once. As the starting material, more than 8 ml of fresh peripheral blood yielded the PBMCs. About this clonotype: Its antigen remains unknown.

The clonotype comes from a woman between 18 and 29 years old with stable Graves' hyperthyroidism. Some clones in this sample may be carry-over from other donors' samples. The sequenced material came from peripheral blood. The V call is TRBV6-1, the J call TRBJ1-5, with 7 positions matching TRBD1. The CDR3 here is CASTPLPTGNQPQHF. CDR3 coding DNA: TGTGCCAGCACACCCTTACCGACAGGGAATCAGCCCCAGCATTTT.